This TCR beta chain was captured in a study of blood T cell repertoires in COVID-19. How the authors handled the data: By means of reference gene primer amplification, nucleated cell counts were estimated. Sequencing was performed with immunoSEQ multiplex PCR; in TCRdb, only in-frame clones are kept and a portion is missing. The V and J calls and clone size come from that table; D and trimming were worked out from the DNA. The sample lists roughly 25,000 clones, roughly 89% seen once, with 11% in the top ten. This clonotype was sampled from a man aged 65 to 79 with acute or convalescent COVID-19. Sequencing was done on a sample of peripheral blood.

The CDR3: CASSLEWEGADTQYF. The CDR3 region has the DNA TGTGCCAGCAGCTTGGAGTGGGAAGGGGCAGATACGCAGTATTTT. The chain employs TRBV5-4 and TRBJ2-3; tentatively, D is TRBD1 (5 bases). Trimming pared 0 bases from V and 4 bases from J, leaving 12 bases between. Germline loops: CDR1 SGHNT, CDR2 YYREEE (reference sequence). This CDR3 comprises 15 residues.